The 5 T cell receptor beta chains listed next were all sequenced from one sample in a study of blood T cell repertoires in COVID-19. Sequencing was performed with immunoSEQ multiplex PCR; in TCRdb, only in-frame clones are kept and a portion is missing. The repertoire consists of 180,000 or so clones, with around 84% occurring once and the leading ten covering around 4.9%. Sequenced input: peripheral blood. Receptors were obtained from a woman at least 80 years old with acute or convalescent COVID-19.

The chain has TRBV7-9 and TRBJ2-7; possibly TRBD1 for D (5 bases). Germline lookup yields CDR1 SEHNR and CDR2 FQNEAQ (reference sequence). Trimming pared 5 bases from V and 2 bases from J, leaving 13 bases between. CDR3 length: 14 amino acids. The CDR3 nucleotides read TGTGCCAGCAGCCCAAACCAGGGCGCCTACGAGCAGTACTTC. Its translation is CASSPNQGAYEQYF.

The V call is TRBV6-5, the J call TRBJ1-2, with 7 bases fitting TRBD1. Germline V gene lookup returns CDR1 MNHEY and CDR2 SVGAGI. The length of the CDR3 is 16 residues. Trimming cost V 2 bases and J 3 bases; bases outside gene matches: 9. CDR3 bases: TGTGCCAGCAGTTACGGACAGGCCAGGGCGCACTATGGCTACACCTTC. Protein: CASSYGQARAHYGYTF.

A note on this clone: Other nucleotide sequences in the sample specify the same CDR3. The gene calls are TRBV28 and TRBJ1-2; D is ambiguous. The CDR3 length is 12 residues. V lost 2 bases, J lost 4 bases, and 5 bases lay in between. Germline CDR1 is MDHEN and CDR2 is SYDVKM. This CDR3 is CASSLGGYGYTF. The CDR3 coding sequence is TGTGCCAGCAGTTTAGGCGGCTATGGCTACACCTTC.

This rearrangement joins TRBV7-2 to TRBJ2-5, with 7 bases fitting TRBD1. V dropped 2 bases and J dropped 3; count of bases not matched to a gene: 3. Germline V gives CDR1 SGHTA, CDR2 FQGNSA. The CDR3 contains 14 residues. CDR3 nucleotide sequence: TGTGCCAGCAGCTTAAGGCAGGGGGAAGAGACCCAGTACTTC. Translated: CASSLRQGEETQYF.

The chain joins TRBV28 to TRBJ1-5, with TRBD1 as a possible D gene (6 bases). Looked up from germline, CDR1 is MDHEN and CDR2 is SYDVKM. V gave up 5 bases and J gave up 6 bases, with 14 bases separating them. This CDR3 comprises 14 residues. CDR3 region: CASSPQGAAQPQHF. In DNA form, the CDR3 reads TGTGCCAGCAGTCCACAGGGAGCGGCTCAGCCCCAGCATTTT.